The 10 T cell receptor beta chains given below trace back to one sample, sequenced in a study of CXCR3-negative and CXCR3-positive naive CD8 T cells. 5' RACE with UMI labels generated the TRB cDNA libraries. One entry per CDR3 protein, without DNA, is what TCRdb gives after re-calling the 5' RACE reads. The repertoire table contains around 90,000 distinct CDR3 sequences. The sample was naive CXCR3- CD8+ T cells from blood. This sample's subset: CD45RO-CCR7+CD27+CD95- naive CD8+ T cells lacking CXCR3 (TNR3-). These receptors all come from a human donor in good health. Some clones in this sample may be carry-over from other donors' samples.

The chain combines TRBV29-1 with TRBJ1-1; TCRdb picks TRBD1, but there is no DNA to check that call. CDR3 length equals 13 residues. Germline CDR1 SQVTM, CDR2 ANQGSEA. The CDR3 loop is CSVCREMNTEAFF.

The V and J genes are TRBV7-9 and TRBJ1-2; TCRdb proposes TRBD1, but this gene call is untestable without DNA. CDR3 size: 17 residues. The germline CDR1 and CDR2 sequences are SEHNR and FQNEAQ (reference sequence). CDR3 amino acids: CASSPRFGLGQADGYTF.

The CDR3 sequence is CASSLETGGITEAFF. The chain employs TRBV5-1 and TRBJ1-1; TCRdb names TRBD1, which stays unverified in the absence of DNA. Germline CDR1 and CDR2: SGHRS and YFSETQ. The CDR3 extends over 15 amino acids.

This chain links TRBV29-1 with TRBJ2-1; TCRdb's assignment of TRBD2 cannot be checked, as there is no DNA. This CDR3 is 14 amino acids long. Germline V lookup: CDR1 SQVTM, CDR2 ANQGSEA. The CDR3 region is CSVEGLAGDNEQFF.

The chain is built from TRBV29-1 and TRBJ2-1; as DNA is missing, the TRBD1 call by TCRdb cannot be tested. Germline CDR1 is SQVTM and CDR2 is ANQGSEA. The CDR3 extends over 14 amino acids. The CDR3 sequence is CSGAGAGVPNEQFF.

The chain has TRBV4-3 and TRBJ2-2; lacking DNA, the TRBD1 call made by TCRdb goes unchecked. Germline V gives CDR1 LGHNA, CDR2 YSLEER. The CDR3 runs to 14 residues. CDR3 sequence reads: CASSHGHNTGELFF.

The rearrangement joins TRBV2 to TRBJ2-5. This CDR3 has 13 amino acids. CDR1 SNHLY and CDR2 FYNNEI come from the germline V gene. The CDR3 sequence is CASSDRPQETQYF.

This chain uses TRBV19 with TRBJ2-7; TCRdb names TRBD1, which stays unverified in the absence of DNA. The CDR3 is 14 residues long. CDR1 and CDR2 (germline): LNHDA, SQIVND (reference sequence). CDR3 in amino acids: CATQVGTGDYEQYF.

CDR3 region: CASSPLRDSYEQYF. The chain combines TRBV18 with TRBJ2-7. The CDR3 sequence is 14 residues long. Germline V lookup: CDR1 KGHSH, CDR2 LQKENI. Looking up the rest from reference TRBV18 and TRBJ2-7 gives the full variable domain: NAGVMQNPRHLVRRRGQEARLRCSPMKGHSHVYWYRQLPEEGLKFMVYLQKENIIDESGMPKERFSAEFPKEGPSILRIQQVVRGDSAAYFCASSPLRDSYEQYFGPGTRLTVT.

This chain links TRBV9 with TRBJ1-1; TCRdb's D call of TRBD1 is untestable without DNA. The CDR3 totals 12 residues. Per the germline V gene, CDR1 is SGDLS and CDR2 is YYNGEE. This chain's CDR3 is CASSVPGPEAFF.